These T cell receptor beta chains were read from a single sample in a study of blood T cells in healthy people across ages. TCRdb analysed the 5' RACE reads with MiXCR anew, one entry per CDR3 protein. This sample has about 1,000,000 distinct CDR3 sequences, with 45% found just once. Sequencing was done on a sample of blood. The receptors stem from a woman aged 55-69 years in good health. Both conserved end residues are part of each CDR3. A D gene is named only where the DNA matches it firmly. Size values are once, few and many counts, or a class for expanded clones, and some rows have none.

-	TRBD1	TRBV5-1	TRBJ2-1	TGCGCCAGCAGCTCCCGGGACAGGGGACATGAGCAGTTCTTC	CASSSRDRGHEQFF
-	-	TRBV20-1	TRBJ2-7	TGCAGTGCTAGAGAGGGCCTGTGGGACGAGCAGTACTTC	CSAREGLWDEQYF
few	TRBD2	TRBV20-1	TRBJ2-1	TGCAGTGCGCCTCTTTATAGCGGGAGGGCCAGTAGAAATGAGCAGTTCTTC	CSAPLYSGRASRNEQFF
-	TRBD2	TRBV6-7	TRBJ2-7	TGTGCCAGCCGACTAGCGGGCAGCGAGCAGTACTTC	CASRLAGSEQYF
few	TRBD2	TRBV20-1	TRBJ2-1	TGCAGTGGACCCAGGACTAGCGGACCTCTCAATGAGCAGTTCTTC	CSGPRTSGPLNEQFF
-	-	TRBV29-1	TRBJ2-7	TGCAGCGTTGTACAGCACGAGCAGTACTTC	CSVVQHEQYF
-	-	TRBV7-2	TRBJ1-5	TGTGCCAGCAGCTCGACCCCCGACCCGATTCAGCCCCAGCATTTT	CASSSTPDPIQPQHF
few	TRBD2	TRBV4-1	TRBJ2-1	TGCGCCAATAGCGGGAGGGAGTACAATGAGCAGTTCTTC	CANSGREYNEQFF
-	-	TRBV6-1	TRBJ1-1	TGTGCCAGCAGAACAGGGTTGGGAGCTGAAGCTTTCTTT	CASRTGLGAEAFF
-	TRBD2	TRBV4-1	TRBJ2-7	TGCGCCAGCAGCCAGACCGGGCTAGCGGGGGGCTACGAGCAGTACTTC	CASSQTGLAGGYEQYF
few	TRBD2	TRBV4-1	TRBJ2-5	TGCGCCAGCAGCCAAGATCGTCAACTAGCGGAAGAGACCCAGTACTTC	CASSQDRQLAEETQYF
-	TRBD2	TRBV3-1	TRBJ2-7	TGTGCCAGCGGGATGGTGGCGGGAGGGCCCAGGGAGCAGTACTTC	CASGMVAGGPREQYF
-	-	TRBV5-1	TRBJ2-1	TGCGCCAGCAGCTCAGGCCAGACTGCCATCAATTACAATGAGCAGTTCTTC	CASSSGQTAINYNEQFF
-	TRBD2	TRBV9	TRBJ2-1	TGTGCCAGCAGCCCGGGACTAGCGGGAACCTACAATGAGCAGTTCTTC	CASSPGLAGTYNEQFF
many	TRBD2	TRBV29-1	TRBJ2-5	TGCAGCGCCGAGGGACTAGCAGAGACCCAGTACTTC	CSAEGLAETQYF
-	TRBD1	TRBV15	TRBJ2-1	TGTGCCACCGGACAGGGGAGCTGGAATGAGCAGTTCTTC	CATGQGSWNEQFF